This T cell receptor beta chain was obtained from a study of molecular identifiers for immune sequencing clone quantification. Notes on the study in general: Jurkat TCR RNA from one cell was spiked into about a million naive cells, and it was reportedly detectable there.

The J segment lost 2 bases and the V segment lost 1 base, leaving 8 bases of the junction unmatched. CDR3 length equals 17 residues. When naive CD8 T cells were sorted, they were gated as CD8+CD4-CCR7+CD45RA+. A single record per CDR3 protein comes from TCRdb applying MiXCR to the PCR reads. There are about half a million distinct CDR3 sequences in the sample; roughly a fifth occur only once, and under 0.85% lies in the top ten. Concerning this clonotype itself: The antigen is undetermined.

The rearrangement uses TRBV12-3 or TRBV12-4 and TRBJ2-5, with TRBD1 identical over 9 bases. The receptor was isolated from a human donor in good health. Some libraries in this study had Jurkat cell RNA spiked in. The sample was naive CD8+ T cells from blood, with Jurkat cell RNA spiked in. Subset denoted: FACS-sorted CD8+CD4-CCR7+CD45RA+ naive T cells. The CDR3 loop is CASSLEGTGPLQETQYF. DNA of the CDR3: TGTGCCAGCAGTTTAGAAGGGACAGGGCCACTTCAAGAGACCCAGTACTTC.